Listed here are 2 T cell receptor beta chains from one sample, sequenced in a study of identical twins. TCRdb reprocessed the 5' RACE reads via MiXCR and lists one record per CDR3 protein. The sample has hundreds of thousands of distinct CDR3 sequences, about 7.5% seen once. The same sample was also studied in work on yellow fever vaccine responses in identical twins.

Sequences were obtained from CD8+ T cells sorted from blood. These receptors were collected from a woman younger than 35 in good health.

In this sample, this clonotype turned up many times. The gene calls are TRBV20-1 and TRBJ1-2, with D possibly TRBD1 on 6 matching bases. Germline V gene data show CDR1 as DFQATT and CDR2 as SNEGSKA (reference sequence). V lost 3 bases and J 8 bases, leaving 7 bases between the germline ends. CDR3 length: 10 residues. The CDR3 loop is CSASGGGYTF. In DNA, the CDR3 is TGCAGTGCTAGCGGGGGCGGCTACACCTTC.

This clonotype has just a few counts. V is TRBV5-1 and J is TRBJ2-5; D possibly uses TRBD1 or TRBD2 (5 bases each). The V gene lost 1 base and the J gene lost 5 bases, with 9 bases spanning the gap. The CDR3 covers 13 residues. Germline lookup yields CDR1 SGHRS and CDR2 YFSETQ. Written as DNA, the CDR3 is TGCGCCAGCAGCTTGATGGGGACGGAGACCCAGTACTTC. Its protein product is CASSLMGTETQYF.